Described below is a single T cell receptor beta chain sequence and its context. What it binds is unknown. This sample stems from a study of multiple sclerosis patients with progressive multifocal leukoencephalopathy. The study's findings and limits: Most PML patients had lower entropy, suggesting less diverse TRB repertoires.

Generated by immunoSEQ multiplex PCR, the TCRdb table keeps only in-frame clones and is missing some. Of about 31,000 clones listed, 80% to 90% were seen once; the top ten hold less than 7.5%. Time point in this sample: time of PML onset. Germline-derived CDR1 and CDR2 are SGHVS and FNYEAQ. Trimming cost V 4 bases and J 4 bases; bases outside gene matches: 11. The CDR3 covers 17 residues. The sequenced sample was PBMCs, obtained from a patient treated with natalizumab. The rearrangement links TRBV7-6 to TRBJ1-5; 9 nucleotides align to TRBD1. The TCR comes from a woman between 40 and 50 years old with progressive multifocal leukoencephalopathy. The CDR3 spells CASSSGVPGTGNQPQHF. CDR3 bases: TGTGCCAGCAGCTCGGGAGTTCCCGGGACAGGGAATCAGCCCCAGCATTTT.